These 30 T cell receptor beta chains were sequenced from one sample in a study of blood T cell repertoires in COVID-19. Method: immunoSEQ multiplex PCR; TCRdb's copy keeps in-frame clones and lacks some. The data hold roughly 150,000 clones, with more than 80% observed a single time. The sample comprised peripheral blood. These receptors came from a woman aged 35 to 49 with acute or convalescent COVID-19.

J is TRBJ1-1 and V is TRBV4-1; perhaps TRBD1 as D (6 bases). The germline CDR1 and CDR2 sequences are MGHRA and YSYEKL. Deletions cut 1 base from V and 4 bases from J, with 16 bases between. The CDR3 runs 16 residues. CDR3 residues: CASSQGSRGAGTEAFF. The CDR3 DNA is TGCGCCAGCAGCCAAGGATCCCGGGGGGCTGGCACTGAAGCTTTCTTT.

This clone was found once. This chain uses TRBV6-2 or TRBV6-3 with TRBJ1-5; TRBD1 might be the D (5 bases). Trimming left V 2 bases short and J 4 bases short, with 12 bases between. Germline-derived CDR1 and CDR2 are MNHEY and SVGEGT. The CDR3 contains 15 residues. CDR3 coding DNA: TGTGCCAGCAGTTACCTAAGACAGTCGAATCAGCCCCAGCATTTT. Its protein is CASSYLRQSNQPQHF.

This clone was recorded a few times. The rearrangement uses TRBV2 and TRBJ2-7; D is perhaps TRBD1 (6 bases). This CDR3 is built from 13 residues. The ends were cut back, 7 bases at V and 1 base at J, with 11 bases in the middle. Germline V CDR1 and CDR2: SNHLY, FYNNEI. The CDR3 protein is CASTRGQSYEQYF. Written as DNA, the CDR3 is TGTGCCAGCACCAGAGGACAGTCCTACGAGCAGTACTTC.

The sample holds one count of this clone. This chain links TRBV29-1 with TRBJ1-2; TRBD1 matches at 7 bases. V lost 6 bases, J lost 5 bases, and 9 bases stayed unmatched. Germline CDR1 and CDR2: SQVTM and ANQGSEA. The CDR3 is made up of 13 amino acids. Written as DNA, the CDR3 is TGCAGCGTGCTACAGGGGTTCCGGTATGGCTACACCTTC. Translated: CSVLQGFRYGYTF.

This chain joins TRBV24-1 and TRBJ2-1; the D is unclear. With 3 bases removed from V and 5 bases from J, the gap between germline ends came to 7 bases. Germline loops: CDR1 KGHDR, CDR2 SFDVKD. This CDR3 is 13 amino acids long. The CDR3 spells CATSDPGDNEQFF. In DNA, the CDR3 is TGTGCCACCAGTGATCCGGGTGACAATGAGCAGTTCTTC.

A single count supports this clone. V is TRBV7-2 and J is TRBJ1-2, with D maybe TRBD1 (5 bases). V shed 1 base and J shed 7 bases, with 16 bases lying between them. Germline V gene sequence: CDR1 SGHTA, CDR2 FQGNSA. The length of the CDR3 is 15 residues. In DNA, the CDR3 is TGTGCCAGCAGCTTAGTGGGCCAGCCGGGGGGTGGCTACACCTTC. It specifies CASSLVGQPGGGYTF.

The genes are TRBV5-5 and TRBJ2-6, with D possibly TRBD1 on 5 matching bases. The CDR3 totals 19 residues. Trimming removed 0 bases at V and 1 base at J, with 17 bases between. The germline V gene encodes CDR1 SGHKS and CDR2 YYEKEE (reference sequence). CDR3 nucleotide sequence: TGTGCCAGCAGCTTGGTGGACGTCTTGGGGCTATCTGGGGCCAACGTCCTGACTTTC. Its translation is CASSLVDVLGLSGANVLTF. The full variable domain, with the rest looked up from reference TRBV5-5 and TRBJ2-6, is DAGVTQSPTHLIKTRGQQVTLRCSPISGHKSVSWYQQVLGQGPQFIFQYYEKEERGRGNFPDRFSARQFPNYSSELNVNALLLGDSALYLCASSLVDVLGLSGANVLTFGAGSRLTVL.

The chain links TRBV19 to TRBJ1-6, with unresolved D. Trimming stripped 5 bases from V and 6 bases from J, with 14 bases between. The CDR3 has 15 residues. The germline V gene encodes CDR1 LNHDA and CDR2 SQIVND (reference sequence). CDR3 DNA: TGTGCCAGTAGTGAGGGTGCACTGCGTAATTCACCCCTCCACTTT. Translating it yields CASSEGALRNSPLHF.

This sequence joins TRBV28 and TRBJ2-1; 7 bases are shared with TRBD1. V lost 5 bases to trimming and J lost 7 bases; unmatched junction nucleotides: 8. Germline V lookup: CDR1 MDHEN, CDR2 SYDVKM. This CDR3 comprises 14 residues. The CDR3 DNA follows: TGTGCCAGCAGTCTGGACAGGACGGGGAATGAGCAGTTCTTC. Protein product: CASSLDRTGNEQFF. Full variable domain (outside the CDR3, taken from reference TRBV28 and TRBJ2-1): DVKVTQSSRYLVKRTGEKVFLECVQDMDHENMFWYRQDPGLGLRLIYFSYDVKMKEKGDIPEGYSVSREKKERFSLILESASTNQTSMYLCASSLDRTGNEQFFGPGTRLTVL.

The chain is built from TRBV6-5 and TRBJ2-3, with 7 bases aligning to TRBD2. V lost 0 bases and J lost 2; bases outside the gene matches: 5. Germline loops: CDR1 MNHEY, CDR2 SVGAGI. The CDR3 totals 16 residues. The CDR3 loop reads CASSYSGGGDTDTQYF. In DNA form, the CDR3 reads TGTGCCAGCAGTTACTCGGGTGGGGGGGACACAGATACGCAGTATTTT.

This clone was observed a single time. The gene calls are TRBV10-3 and TRBJ2-2; TRBD1 matches at 10 bases. Looked up from germline, CDR1 is ENHRY and CDR2 is SYGVKD. The trim removed 6 bases at V and 7 bases at J, leaving 20 bases unmatched. This CDR3 is built from 19 residues. The CDR3 DNA follows: TGTGCCATCAGCCGAACCTTAACCGGGACAGGGGAAGTCGGCGGGGAGCTGTTTTTT. Residues: CAISRTLTGTGEVGGELFF.

The chain links TRBV7-9 to TRBJ2-5; 7 bases agree with TRBD2. From germline, CDR1 is SEHNR and CDR2 FQNEAQ (reference sequence). The CDR3 contains 13 residues. With 3 bases clipped from V and 10 bases from J, the junction kept 8 bases outside the gene matches. The CDR3 sequence: CASSFQTSDNQYF. The CDR3 nucleotides read TGTGCCAGCAGCTTCCAAACTAGCGATAACCAGTACTTC.

The chain uses TRBV6-5 and TRBJ1-5; D might be TRBD1 (5 bases). With 6 bases removed from V and 2 bases from J, the gap between germline ends came to 11 bases. The CDR3 totals 14 residues. Germline lookup yields CDR1 MNHEY and CDR2 SVGAGI. For the CDR3, the DNA is TGTGCCAGCAGCAGGGTGTTGGGCAATCAGCCCCAGCATTTT. Its translation is CASSRVLGNQPQHF.

The chain carries TRBV19 and TRBJ2-2; 7 bases map to TRBD2. The CDR3 length is 18 residues. V trimming: 1 base; J trimming: 7 bases; junction bases outside the gene matches: 15. Germline V CDR1 and CDR2: LNHDA, SQIVND (reference sequence). CDR3: CASSIGPPRGRGDGELFF. The CDR3 nucleotides read TGTGCCAGTAGTATAGGACCCCCCCGCGGGAGAGGCGACGGGGAGCTGTTTTTT.

This chain joins TRBV12-2 and TRBJ2-3; the table calls TRBD2, which could not be checked here. TRBV12-2 is described as a pseudogene. The CDR3 totals 19 residues. The CDR3 nucleotides read TGTGCAAGTCGCTTAGGGCGCGCGGGGAATCTATTTGGCACAGATACGCAGTATTTT. The encoded protein is CASRLGRAGNLFGTDTQYF.

CDR3 amino acids: CASTGAGELFF. In nucleotides, the CDR3 is TGTGCCAGCACGGGTGCCGGGGAGCTGTTTTTT. This rearrangement joins TRBV12-3 or TRBV12-4 to TRBJ2-2; D not certain. This CDR3 contains 11 residues. V was clipped by 7 bases and J by 6 bases, with 6 bases between them.

This clone was detected only once. This chain links TRBV15 with TRBJ2-7; D call uncertain. Trimming pared 2 bases from V and 4 bases from J, leaving 9 bases between. CDR3 size: 13 residues. Germline values: CDR1 LNHNV, CDR2 YYDKDF (reference sequence). DNA for the CDR3: TGTGCCACCAGCAGAAATCCTAATTACGAGCAGTACTTC. Amino acid sequence: CATSRNPNYEQYF.

This clone was observed a few times. The V and J genes are TRBV19 and TRBJ1-1; D ambiguous. The CDR3 totals 15 residues. Trimming removed 2 bases at V and 4 bases at J, with 14 bases between. Germline-derived CDR1 and CDR2 are LNHDA and SQIVND (reference sequence). The DNA for the CDR3 is TGTGCCAGTAGTATAACAGCCATAGTATCCACTGAAGCTTTCTTT. It yields the protein CASSITAIVSTEAFF.

The gene calls are TRBV27 and TRBJ2-7, with 7 bases matching TRBD1. The CDR3 sequence is 14 residues long. Germline CDR1 and CDR2: MNHEY and SMNVEV (reference sequence). Trimming removed 5 bases from V and 3 bases from J; junction bases left unmatched: 7. The CDR3 protein is CASSGQDGIYEQYF. CDR3 coding DNA: TGTGCCAGCAGTGGACAGGACGGGATCTACGAGCAGTACTTC.

V usage is TRBV7-9 and J usage is TRBJ1-2; D is unclear. Between the trimmed V and J ends, which lost 5 bases and 0 bases, there was a span of 4 bases. Germline V gene lookup returns CDR1 SEHNR and CDR2 FQNEAQ (reference sequence). CDR3 length: 12 amino acids. The CDR3 region has the DNA TGTGCCAGCAGCATTACTAACTATGGCTACACCTTC. This sequence encodes CASSITNYGYTF.

The chain joins TRBV29-1 to TRBJ1-1, with unresolved D. The CDR3 spans 12 residues. Germline assignment: CDR1 SQVTM and CDR2 ANQGSEA. Deletions cut 6 bases from V and 0 bases from J, with 8 bases between. The CDR3 bases are TGCAGCGTACTCGTTCTGAACACTGAAGCTTTCTTT. Translated, it gives CSVLVLNTEAFF.

This chain connects TRBV7-8 to TRBJ1-1, with a weak D call TRBD1 (6 bases). The CDR3 extends over 13 amino acids. CDR1 is SGHVS, CDR2 FQNEAQ, per germline. The V end lost 3 bases, the J end lost 8 bases, and 13 bases lay between the germline ends. The CDR3 nucleotides read TGTGCCAGCAGCTTTGGGGGGGCTCTGGAAGCTTTCTTT. Translation gives CASSFGGALEAFF. The entire variable domain, with the rest obtained from reference TRBV7-8 and TRBJ1-1, is as follows: GAGVSQSPRYKVAKRGQDVALRCDPISGHVSLFWYQQALGQGPEFLTYFQNEAQLDKSGLPSDRFFAERPEGSVSTLKIQRTQQEDSAVYLCASSFGGALEAFFGQGTRLTVV.

This clone has only a few counts. For the CDR3, the DNA is TGTGCCAGTAGTAGACAGGGGGATCAGCCCCAGCATTTT. Translating gives CASSRQGDQPQHF. This chain joins TRBV19 and TRBJ1-5; TRBD1 agrees at 9 bases. The V and J ends lost 4 bases and 5 bases, in that order; junction bases with no gene match: 0. The CDR3 totals 13 residues. The germline V gene encodes CDR1 LNHDA and CDR2 SQIVND (reference sequence).

This sequence joins TRBV6-5 and TRBJ2-1; D may be TRBD1 (5 bases). The CDR3 contains 13 residues. Trimming cost V 0 bases and J 5 bases, with 5 bases left between them. Germline-derived CDR1 and CDR2 are MNHEY and SVGAGI. For the CDR3, the DNA is TGTGCCAGCAGTTACTCGACAGACAATGAGCAGTTCTTC. This translates into CASSYSTDNEQFF.

The rearrangement uses TRBV20-1 and TRBJ2-3; D perhaps matches TRBD2 (5 bases). CDR1 DFQATT and CDR2 SNEGSKA come from the germline V gene (reference sequence). Trimming shortened V by 3 bases and J by 0 bases, and 13 bases separated the two germline ends. The CDR3 extends over 15 amino acids. CDR3 sequence reads: CSASSRDHSTDTQYF. CDR3 in DNA: TGCAGTGCTAGTTCCCGGGATCACAGCACAGATACGCAGTATTTT.

The chain employs TRBV7-3 and TRBJ2-1; 8 positions match TRBD2. The V segment lost 5 bases and the J segment 0 bases; nucleotides outside the gene matches: 3. This CDR3 has 15 residues. Germline-derived CDR1 and CDR2 are SGHTA and FQGTGA. The DNA for the CDR3 is TGTGCCAGCAGCCTTAGCGGGGACTCCTACAATGAGCAGTTCTTC. It is translated as CASSLSGDSYNEQFF.

This sequence joins TRBV2 and TRBJ2-3; weak D call: TRBD1 (6 bases). Trimming removed 7 bases at V and 2 bases at J, with 13 bases between. The CDR3 has 14 residues. The germline CDR1 and CDR2 sequences are SNHLY and FYNNEI. For the CDR3, the DNA is TGTGCCAGCACCCGGACAGTGACCACAGATACGCAGTATTTT. Amino acid sequence: CASTRTVTTDTQYF.

The chain couples TRBV5-1 to TRBJ2-7; TRBD2 agrees at 9 bases. Germline V CDR1 and CDR2: SGHRS, YFSETQ. The V and J ends lost 1 base and 6 bases, in that order; junction bases with no gene match: 23. The CDR3 spans 20 residues. The CDR3 coding sequence is TGCGCCAGCAGCTTGTTTTTTTTTGTTGTAGCGGGAGTAGTGATGGGCGAGCAGTACTTC. Amino acids: CASSLFFFVVAGVVMGEQYF.

By share, this clone counts as medium-sized. The V and J genes are TRBV19 and TRBJ1-4; 9 nucleotides align to TRBD1. CDR3 length: 13 residues. The germline gives CDR1 LNHDA, CDR2 SQIVND (reference sequence). V lost 8 bases, J lost 6 bases, and 4 bases stayed unmatched. CDR3 amino acids: CASAGQGYEKLFF. CDR3 nucleotide sequence: TGTGCCAGTGCGGGACAGGGATATGAAAAACTGTTTTTT.

DNA of the CDR3: TGTGCCAGCAGCTTAGGACAGACCTACAATGAGCAGTTCTTC. This translates into CASSLGQTYNEQFF. The genes are TRBV7-3 and TRBJ2-1; D perhaps matches TRBD1 (6 bases). The V end was cut by 2 bases, the J end by 2 bases, with 7 bases between. The CDR3 is made up of 14 amino acids. Germline V gene lookup returns CDR1 SGHTA and CDR2 FQGTGA. The whole variable domain, filled in from reference TRBV7-3 and TRBJ2-1, reads GAGVSQTPSNKVTEKGKYVELRCDPISGHTALYWYRQSLGQGPEFLIYFQGTGAADDSGLPNDRFFAVRPEGSVSTLKIQRTERGDSAVYLCASSLGQTYNEQFFGPGTRLTVL.